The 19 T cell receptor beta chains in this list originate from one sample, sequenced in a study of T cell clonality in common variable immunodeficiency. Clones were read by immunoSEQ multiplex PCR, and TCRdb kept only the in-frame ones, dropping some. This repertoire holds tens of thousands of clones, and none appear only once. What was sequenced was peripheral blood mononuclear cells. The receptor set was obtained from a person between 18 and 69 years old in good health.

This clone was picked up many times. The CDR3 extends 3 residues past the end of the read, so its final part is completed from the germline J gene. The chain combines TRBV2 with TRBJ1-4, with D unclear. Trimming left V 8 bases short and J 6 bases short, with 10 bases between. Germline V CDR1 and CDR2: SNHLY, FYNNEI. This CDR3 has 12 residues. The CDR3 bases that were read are TGTGCCAGCGTTAGAGTAGATGAAAAA. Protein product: CASVRVDEK. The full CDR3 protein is CASVRVDEKLFF. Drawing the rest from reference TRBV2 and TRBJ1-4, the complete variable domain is EPEVTQTPSHQVTQMGQEVILRCVPISNHLYFYWYRQILGQKVEFLVSFYNNEISEKSEIFDDQFSVERPDGSNFTLKIRSTKLEDSAMYFCASVRVDEKLFFGSGTQLSVL.

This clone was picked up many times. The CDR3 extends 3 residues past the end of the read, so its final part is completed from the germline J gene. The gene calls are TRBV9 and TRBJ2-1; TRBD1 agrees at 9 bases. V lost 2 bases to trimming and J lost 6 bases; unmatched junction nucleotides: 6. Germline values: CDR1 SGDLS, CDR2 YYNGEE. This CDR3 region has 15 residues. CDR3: CASSVGMTGGNEQFF. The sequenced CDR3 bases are TGTGCCAGCAGCGTGGGTATGACAGGGGGCAATGAG.

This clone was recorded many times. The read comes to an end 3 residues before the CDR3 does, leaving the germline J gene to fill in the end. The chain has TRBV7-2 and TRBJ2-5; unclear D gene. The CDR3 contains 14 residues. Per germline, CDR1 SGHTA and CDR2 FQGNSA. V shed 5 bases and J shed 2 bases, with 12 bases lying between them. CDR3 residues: CASSPQGSQETQYF. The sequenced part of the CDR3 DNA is TGTGCCAGCAGCCCTCAAGGGTCTCAAGAGACC.

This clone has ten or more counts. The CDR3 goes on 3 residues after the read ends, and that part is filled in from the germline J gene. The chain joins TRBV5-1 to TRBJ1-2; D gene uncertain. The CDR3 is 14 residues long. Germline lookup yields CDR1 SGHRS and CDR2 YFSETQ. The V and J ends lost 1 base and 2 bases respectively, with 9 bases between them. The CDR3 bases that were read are TGCGCCAGCAGCTTGAGCCCGCTAAACTATGGC. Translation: CASSLSPLNYG. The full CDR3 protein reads CASSLSPLNYGYTF.

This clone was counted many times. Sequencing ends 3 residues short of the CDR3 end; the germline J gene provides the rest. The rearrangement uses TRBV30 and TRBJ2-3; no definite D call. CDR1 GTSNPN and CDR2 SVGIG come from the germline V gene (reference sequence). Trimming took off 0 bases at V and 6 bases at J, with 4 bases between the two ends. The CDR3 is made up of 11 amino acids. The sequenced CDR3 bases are TGTGCCTGGAGTGTACGGGATACG. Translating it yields CAWSVRDT. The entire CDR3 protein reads CAWSVRDTQYF.

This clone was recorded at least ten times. CDR3: CASSLDRGANQPQHF. Partial CDR3 DNA: TGTGCCAGCAGCCTAGACAGGGGGGCTAATCAGCCC. This chain uses TRBV5-8 with TRBJ1-5, with TRBD1 matching over 9 bases. The CDR3 is cut off 3 residues early in the read; its end comes from the germline J gene. CDR1 and CDR2 (germline): SGHTS, YDEGEE. The CDR3 length is 15 residues. Unmatched junction bases numbered 6, after V lost 4 bases and J lost 4 bases.

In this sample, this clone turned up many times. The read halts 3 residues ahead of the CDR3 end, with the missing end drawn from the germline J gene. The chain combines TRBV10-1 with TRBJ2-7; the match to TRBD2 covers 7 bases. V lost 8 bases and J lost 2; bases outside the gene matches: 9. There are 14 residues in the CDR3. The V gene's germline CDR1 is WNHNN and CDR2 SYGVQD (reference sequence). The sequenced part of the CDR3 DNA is TGCGCCAGCTCTCCGTCCAGCGGGGCCTACGAG. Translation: CASSPSSGAYE. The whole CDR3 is CASSPSSGAYEQYF.

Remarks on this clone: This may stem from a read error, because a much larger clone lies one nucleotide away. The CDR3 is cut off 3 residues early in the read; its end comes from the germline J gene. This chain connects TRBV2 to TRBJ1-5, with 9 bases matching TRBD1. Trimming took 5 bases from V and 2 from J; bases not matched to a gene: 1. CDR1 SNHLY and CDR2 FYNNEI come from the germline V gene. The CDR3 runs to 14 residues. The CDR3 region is CASSWTGGNQPQHF. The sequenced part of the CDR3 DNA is TGTGCCAGCAGTTGGACAGGGGGCAATCAGCCC. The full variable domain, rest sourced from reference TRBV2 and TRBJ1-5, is EPEVTQTPSHQVTQMGQEVILRCVPISNHLYFYWYRQILGQKVEFLVSFYNNEISEKSEIFDDQFSVERPDGSNFTLKIRSTKLEDSAMYFCASSWTGGNQPQHFGDGTRLSIL.

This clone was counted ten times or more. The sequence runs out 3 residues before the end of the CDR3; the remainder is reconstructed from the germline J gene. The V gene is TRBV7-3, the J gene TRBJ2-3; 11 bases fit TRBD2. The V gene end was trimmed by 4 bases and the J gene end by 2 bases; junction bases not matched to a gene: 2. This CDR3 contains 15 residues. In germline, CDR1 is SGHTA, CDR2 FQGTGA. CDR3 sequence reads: CASSSGLADTDTQYF. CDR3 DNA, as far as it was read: TGTGCCAGCAGCTCGGGACTAGCGGACACAGATACG.

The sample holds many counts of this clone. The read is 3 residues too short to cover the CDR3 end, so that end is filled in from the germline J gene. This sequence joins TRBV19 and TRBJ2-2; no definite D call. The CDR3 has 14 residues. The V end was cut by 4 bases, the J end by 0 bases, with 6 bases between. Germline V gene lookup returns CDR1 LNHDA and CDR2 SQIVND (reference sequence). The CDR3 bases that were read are TGTGCCAGTAGTACCACAGCGAACACCGGGGAG. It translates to CASSTTANTGE. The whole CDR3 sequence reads CASSTTANTGELFF.

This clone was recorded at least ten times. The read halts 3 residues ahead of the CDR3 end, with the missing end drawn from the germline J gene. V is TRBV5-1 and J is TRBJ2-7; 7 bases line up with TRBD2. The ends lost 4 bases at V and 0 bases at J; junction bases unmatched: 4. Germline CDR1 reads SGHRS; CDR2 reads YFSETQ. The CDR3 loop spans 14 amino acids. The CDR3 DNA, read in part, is TGCGCCAGCAGCCGGACTAGTAGCTCCTACGAG. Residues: CASSRTSSSYE. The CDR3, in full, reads CASSRTSSSYEQYF.

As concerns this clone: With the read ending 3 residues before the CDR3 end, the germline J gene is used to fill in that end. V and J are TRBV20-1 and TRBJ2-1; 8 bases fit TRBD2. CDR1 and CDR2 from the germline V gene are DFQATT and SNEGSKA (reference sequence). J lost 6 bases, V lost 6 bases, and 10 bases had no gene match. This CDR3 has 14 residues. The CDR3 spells CSAHSGGGGNEQFF. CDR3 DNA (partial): TGCAGTGCCCACTCCGGGGGGGGAGGCAATGAG.

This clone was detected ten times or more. Here the CDR3 reads CASSVGWEGVYGYTF. The CDR3 bases that were read are TGTGCCAGCAGCGTAGGCTGGGAGGGGGTATATGGC. This chain connects TRBV9 to TRBJ1-2; D might be TRBD1 (6 bases). The DNA ends 3 residues before the CDR3 does, and the rest of the CDR3 is filled in from the germline J gene. Germline V gene data show CDR1 as SGDLS and CDR2 as YYNGEE. The CDR3 loop spans 15 amino acids. V lost 0 bases and J lost 5, with 14 bases in between.

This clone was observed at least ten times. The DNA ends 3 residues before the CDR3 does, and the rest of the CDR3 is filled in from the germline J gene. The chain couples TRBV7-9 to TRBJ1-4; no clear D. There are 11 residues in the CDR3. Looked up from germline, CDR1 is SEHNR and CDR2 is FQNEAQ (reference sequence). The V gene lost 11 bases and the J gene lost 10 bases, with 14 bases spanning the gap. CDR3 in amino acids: CACQESGKLFF. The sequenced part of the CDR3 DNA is TGTGCCTGCCAGGAGAGTGGAAAA.

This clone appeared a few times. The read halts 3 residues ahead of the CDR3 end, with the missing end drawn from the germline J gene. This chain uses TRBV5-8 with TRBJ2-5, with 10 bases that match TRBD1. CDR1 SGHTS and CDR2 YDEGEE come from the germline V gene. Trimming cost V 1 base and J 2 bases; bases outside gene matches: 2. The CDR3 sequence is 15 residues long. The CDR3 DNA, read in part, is TGTGCCAGCAGCTTGCGGGACAGGGGTCAAGAGACC. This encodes CASSLRDRGQET. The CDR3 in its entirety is CASSLRDRGQETQYF.

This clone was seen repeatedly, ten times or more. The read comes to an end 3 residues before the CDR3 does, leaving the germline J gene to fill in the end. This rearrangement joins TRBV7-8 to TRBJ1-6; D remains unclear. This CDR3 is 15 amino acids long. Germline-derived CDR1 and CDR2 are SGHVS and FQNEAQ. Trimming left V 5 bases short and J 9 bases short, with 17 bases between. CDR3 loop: CASSPQGGIGSPLHF. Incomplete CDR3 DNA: TGTGCCAGCAGCCCCCAAGGTGGTATTGGTTCACCC.

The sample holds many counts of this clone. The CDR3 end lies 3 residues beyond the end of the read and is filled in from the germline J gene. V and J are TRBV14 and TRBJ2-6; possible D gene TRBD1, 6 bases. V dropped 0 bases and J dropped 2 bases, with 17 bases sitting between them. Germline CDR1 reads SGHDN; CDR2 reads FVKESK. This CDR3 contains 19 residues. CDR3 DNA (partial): TGTGCCAGCAGCCAAGATCGATCAGGGGTTATGACTGGGGCCAACGTC. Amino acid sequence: CASSQDRSGVMTGANV. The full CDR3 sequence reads CASSQDRSGVMTGANVLTF.

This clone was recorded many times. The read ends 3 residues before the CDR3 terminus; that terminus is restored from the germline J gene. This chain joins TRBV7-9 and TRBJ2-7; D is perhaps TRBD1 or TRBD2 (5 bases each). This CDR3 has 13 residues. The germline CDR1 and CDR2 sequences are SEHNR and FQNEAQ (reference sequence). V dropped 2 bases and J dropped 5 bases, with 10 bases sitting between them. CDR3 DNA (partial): TGTGCCAGCAGCTTAAGAGGGGATGACGAG. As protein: CASSLRGDDE. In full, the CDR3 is CASSLRGDDEQYF.

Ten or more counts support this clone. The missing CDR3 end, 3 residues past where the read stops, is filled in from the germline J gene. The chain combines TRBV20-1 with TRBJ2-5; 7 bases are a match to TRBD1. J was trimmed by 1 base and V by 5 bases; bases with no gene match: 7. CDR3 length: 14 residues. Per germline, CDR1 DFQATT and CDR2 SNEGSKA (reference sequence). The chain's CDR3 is CSALVGTVQETQYF. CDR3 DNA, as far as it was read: TGCAGTGCTCTAGTTGGGACAGTCCAAGAGACC.